This T cell receptor beta chain was recorded in a study of T cell repertoires in cytomegalovirus infection. About the research overall: From public TCR beta signatures came an indication of both CMV infection and matching HLA type. Study-wide findings and caveats: HLA-C-restricted, CMV-specific TCR beta clonotypes were dominant ex vivo. Adding up the frequency of public TCR beta families identified people who carried CMV plus the relevant HLA.

Using its own MiXCR run on the reads, TCRdb lists one record per CDR3 protein. This table holds some 71,000 distinct CDR3 sequences, 25% to 30% found once. J lost 6 bases, V lost 0 bases, and 10 bases had no gene match. This CDR3 is built from 16 residues. Germline-derived CDR1 and CDR2 are MNHEY and SMNVEV (reference sequence). This clonotype was detected ten times or more. The target antigen is unknown. The sequences come from CD8+ T cells from cultured PBMCs, collected from culture after CMV antigen stimulation. The chain employs TRBV27 and TRBJ2-7, with 8 bases identical to TRBD1. The sequence derives from a human donor in good health (CMV status not recorded). Some clones in this sample may be carry-over from other donors' samples. The CDR3 DNA is TGTGCCAGCAGTTTATCGTGGGCAGGGGGCTCGATCGAGCAGTACTTC. Its protein product is CASSLSWAGGSIEQYF.